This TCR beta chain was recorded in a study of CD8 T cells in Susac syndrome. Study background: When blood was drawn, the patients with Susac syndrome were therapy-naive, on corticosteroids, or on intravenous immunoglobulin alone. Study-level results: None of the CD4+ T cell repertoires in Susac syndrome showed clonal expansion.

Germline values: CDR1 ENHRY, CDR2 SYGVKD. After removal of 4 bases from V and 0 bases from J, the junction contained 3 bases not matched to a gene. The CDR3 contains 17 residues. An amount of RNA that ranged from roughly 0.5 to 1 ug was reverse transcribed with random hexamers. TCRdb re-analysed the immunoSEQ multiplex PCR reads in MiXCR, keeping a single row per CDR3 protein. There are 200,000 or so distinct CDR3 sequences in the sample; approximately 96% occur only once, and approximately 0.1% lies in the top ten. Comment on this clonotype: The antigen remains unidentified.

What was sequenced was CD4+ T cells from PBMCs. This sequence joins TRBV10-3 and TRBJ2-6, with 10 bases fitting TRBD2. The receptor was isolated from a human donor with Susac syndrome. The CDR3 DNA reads TGTGCCATCAGTGGTGCTAGCGGGGGCTCTGGGGCCAACGTCCTGACTTTC. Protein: CAISGASGGSGANVLTF.